This T cell receptor beta chain was identified in a study of shared clonotypes between healthy human individuals. This CDR3 is built from 12 residues. V was trimmed by 4 bases and J by 5 bases, leaving 8 bases between them. CDR1 and CDR2 (germline): SGHDN, FVKESK. Recent acute infections and vaccinations were absent in the healthy HIV-negative adult donors. Every contributor of samples was a Caucasian grown-up residing in Nashville, Tennessee. TCRdb's copy holds only in-frame clones and misses some; the assay was immunoSEQ multiplex PCR. The data show 180,000 or so clones, over 85% seen once. Material for sequencing was naive CD4+ T cells sorted from blood. The subset here: CD45RA+ positively selected. This TCR derives from a woman in her twenties or thirties in good health. The rearrangement links TRBV14 to TRBJ2-5; D possibly corresponds to TRBD2 (5 bases). The chain's CDR3 is CASSRGIETQYF. DNA for the CDR3: TGTGCCAGCAGCCGAGGGATTGAGACCCAGTACTTC.